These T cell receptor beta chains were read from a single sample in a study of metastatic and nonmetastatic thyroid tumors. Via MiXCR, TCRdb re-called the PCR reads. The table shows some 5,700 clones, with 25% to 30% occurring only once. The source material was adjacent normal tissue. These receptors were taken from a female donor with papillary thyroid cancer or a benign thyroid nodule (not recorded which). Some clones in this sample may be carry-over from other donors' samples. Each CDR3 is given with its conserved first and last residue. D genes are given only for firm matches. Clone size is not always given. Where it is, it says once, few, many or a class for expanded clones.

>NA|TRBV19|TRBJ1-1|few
TGTGCCAGTAGTATATGCAGGTACACTGAAGCTTTCTTT
CASSICRYTEAFF
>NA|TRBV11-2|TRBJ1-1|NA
TGTGCCAGCGTAGGGGAGGGCACGGACGCTTTCTTT
CASVGEGTDAFF
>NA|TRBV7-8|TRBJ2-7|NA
TGTGCCAGCATGCTCTCCTACGAGCAGTACTTC
CASMLSYEQYF
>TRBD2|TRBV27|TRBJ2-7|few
TGTGCCAGCAGTTTGGAAAGCGGGAGGTACGAGCAGTACTTC
CASSLESGRYEQYF
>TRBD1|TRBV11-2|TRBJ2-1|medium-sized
TGTGCCAGCCTAGGCGGGACAGGCAATGAGCAGTTCTTC
CASLGGTGNEQFF
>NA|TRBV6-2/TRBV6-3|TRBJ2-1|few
TGTGCCAGCAGTTTGTCCGCGGGTGAGCAGTTCTTC
CASSLSAGEQFF
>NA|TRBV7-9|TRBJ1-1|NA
TGTGCCAGCAGCTTAGATCAGCGGGCTGAAGCGTTCTTT
CASSLDQRAEAFF
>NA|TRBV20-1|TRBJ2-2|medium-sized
TGCAGTGCTAGACGCCAGGCGATCACCGGGGAGCTGTTTTTT
CSARRQAITGELFF
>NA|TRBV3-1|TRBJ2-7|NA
TGTGCCAGCAGCCAAGAGGGGATTCTCTCCTACGAGCAGTACTTC
CASSQEGILSYEQYF
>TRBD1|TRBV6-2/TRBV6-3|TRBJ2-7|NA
TGTGCCAGCAGTTACGGACAGGGGGGCTACGAGCAGTACTTC
CASSYGQGGYEQYF
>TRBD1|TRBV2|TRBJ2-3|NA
TGTGCCAGCAGGGAACAGGGGCGTAGCACAGATACGCAGTATTTT
CASREQGRSTDTQYF
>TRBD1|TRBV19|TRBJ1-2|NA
TGTGCCAGTAAAAAAACCTCCGGGACAGCCTATGGCTACACCTTC
CASKKTSGTAYGYTF
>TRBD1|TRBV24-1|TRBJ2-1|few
TGTGCCACCAGTGATTTCGGACAGGGAAGAAATGAGCAGTTCTTC
CATSDFGQGRNEQFF
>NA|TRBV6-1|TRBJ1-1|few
TGTGCCAGCAGTGAATACGGCAACACTGAAGCTTTCTTT
CASSEYGNTEAFF
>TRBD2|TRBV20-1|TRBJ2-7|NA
TGCAGTGCTAGAGACGATCCGCGGGAGACGTCACTTAGCCCCTACGAGCAGTACTTC
CSARDDPRETSLSPYEQYF
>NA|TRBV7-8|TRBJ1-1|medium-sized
TGTGCCAGCAGCTTACCGTGGGGAAGCACTGAAGCTTTCTTT
CASSLPWGSTEAFF
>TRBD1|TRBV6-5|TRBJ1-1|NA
TGTGCCAGCAGTTACTCGGCAGGGGGCACTGAAGCTTTCTTT
CASSYSAGGTEAFF
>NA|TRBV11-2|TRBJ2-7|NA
TGTGCCAGCACAATATCCGTTTCCTACGAGCAGTACTTC
CASTISVSYEQYF
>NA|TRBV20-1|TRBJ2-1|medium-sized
TGCAGTGCTAGGAAGGGCCTTTACAATGAGCAGTTCTTC
CSARKGLYNEQFF
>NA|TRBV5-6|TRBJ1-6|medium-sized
TGTGCCAGCAGCTTGGGGAGCTCCTATAATTCACCCCTCCACTTT
CASSLGSSYNSPLHF
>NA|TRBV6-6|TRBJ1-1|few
TGTGCCAGCAGTTACGGTATGCAGGGCGGGTTCACTGAAGCTTTCTTT
CASSYGMQGGFTEAFF
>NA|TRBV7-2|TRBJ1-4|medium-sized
TGTGCCAGCAGCTTAGACCGGGGGCAAGTTAATGAAAAACTGTTTTTT
CASSLDRGQVNEKLFF
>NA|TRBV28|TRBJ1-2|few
TGTGCCAGCAGTTTTGGTTCAGGGATGGGTGGCTACACCTTC
CASSFGSGMGGYTF
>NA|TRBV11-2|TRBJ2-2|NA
TGTGCCAGCAGCCTTCAACGGGGCCGTGGTACCGGGGAGCTGTTTTTT
CASSLQRGRGTGELFF
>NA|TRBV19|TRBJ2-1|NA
TGTGCCAGTAGTATTGGGGATTACGTCCAGAATGAGCAGTTCTTC
CASSIGDYVQNEQFF
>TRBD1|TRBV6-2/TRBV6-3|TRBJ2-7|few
TGTGCCAGCAAGCCCATGGGGACAGGGTCTTACGAGCAGTACTTC
CASKPMGTGSYEQYF
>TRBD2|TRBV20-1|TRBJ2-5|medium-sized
TGCAGTGCTAGCGGCCCGGGGGGAGAGACCCAGTACTTC
CSASGPGGETQYF
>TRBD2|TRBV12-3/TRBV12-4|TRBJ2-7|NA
TGTGCCAGCAGTTTAGGTCGGGGGGGCCACGACGAGCAGTACTTC
CASSLGRGGHDEQYF
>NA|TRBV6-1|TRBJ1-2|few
TGTGCCAGCAGTGATAATCTAGGGTATGGCTACACCTTC
CASSDNLGYGYTF
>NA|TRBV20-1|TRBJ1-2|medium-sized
TGCAGTGCTAGCCGGGACGCTAATAACTATGGCTACACCTTC
CSASRDANNYGYTF
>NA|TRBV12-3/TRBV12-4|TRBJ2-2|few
TGTGCCAGCATCCCCAAAGGACTGCTTCGAGAAGAGCTGTTTTTT
CASIPKGLLREELFF